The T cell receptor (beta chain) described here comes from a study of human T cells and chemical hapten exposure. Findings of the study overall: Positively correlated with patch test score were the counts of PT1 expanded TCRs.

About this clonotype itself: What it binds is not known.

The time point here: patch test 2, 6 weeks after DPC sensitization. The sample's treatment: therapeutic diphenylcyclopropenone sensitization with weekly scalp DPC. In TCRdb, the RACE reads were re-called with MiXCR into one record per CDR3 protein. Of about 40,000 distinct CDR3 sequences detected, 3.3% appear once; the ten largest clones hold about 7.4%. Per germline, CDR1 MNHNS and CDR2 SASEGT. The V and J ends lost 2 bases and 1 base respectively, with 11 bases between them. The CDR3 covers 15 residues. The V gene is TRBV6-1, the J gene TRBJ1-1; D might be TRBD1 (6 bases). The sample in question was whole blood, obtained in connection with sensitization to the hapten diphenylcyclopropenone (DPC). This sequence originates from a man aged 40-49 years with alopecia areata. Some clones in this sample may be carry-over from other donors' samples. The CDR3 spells CASSETGGRNTEAFF. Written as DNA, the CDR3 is TGTGCCAGCAGTGAAACGGGGGGCAGGAACACTGAAGCTTTCTTT.